These 10 T cell receptor beta chains originate from one sample sequenced in a study of vaccination and CD4 T cells after COVID-19. Treatment noted: approximately 9-day PBMC culture with coronavirus spike peptide pools or control peptides (ViraFEST assay). These receptors have no known antigen. Sequenced with the Oncomine TCR Beta short-read assay was DNA taken from cultured CD4+ T cells. TCRdb called the PCR reads again in MiXCR, with one record for every CDR3 protein. This sample has 15,000 or so distinct CDR3 sequences; approximately 50% occur once, and the top ten carry around 11%. The sequencing sample was made of CD4+ T cells from blood, cultured in vitro. These receptor sequences come from a human donor who had recovered from COVID-19.

This clonotype was seen only a few times. The chain recombines TRBV19 with TRBJ2-7; 9 bases align to TRBD1. This CDR3 has 15 amino acids. Trimming at V came to 8 bases and at J to 5 bases, leaving 13 bases not matched to a gene. The germline V gene encodes CDR1 LNHDA and CDR2 SQIVND (reference sequence). The CDR3 region has the DNA TGTGCCAGTGGCCGGGGACAGGGAGTTGGTGACGAGCAGTACTTC. Encoded protein: CASGRGQGVGDEQYF.

The chain recombines TRBV19 with TRBJ2-7, with 10 bases lining up with TRBD1. The CDR3 extends over 14 amino acids. V gave up 5 bases and J gave up 3 bases; unmatched junction bases: 4. CDR1 is LNHDA, CDR2 SQIVND, per germline (reference sequence). CDR3: CASSSRTGGYEQYF. CDR3 coding DNA: TGTGCCAGTAGTTCCCGGACAGGGGGCTACGAGCAGTACTTC.

The rearrangement uses TRBV28 and TRBJ2-2; D is unresolved. Germline lookup yields CDR1 MDHEN and CDR2 SYDVKM. V lost 5 bases, J lost 4 bases, and 8 bases lay in between. There are 13 residues in the CDR3. This CDR3 reads CASSPKFTGELFF. The CDR3, as DNA: TGTGCCAGCAGTCCTAAATTCACCGGGGAGCTGTTTTTT.

The chain is built from TRBV24-1 and TRBJ2-1; D remains unclear. The CDR3 length is 13 residues. The germline V gene encodes CDR1 KGHDR and CDR2 SFDVKD. Trimming stripped 5 bases from V and 10 bases from J, with 14 bases between. As DNA, the CDR3 is TGTGCCACCAGTGGCCCCCCTAGGTGGGAGCAGTTCTTC. It is translated as CATSGPPRWEQFF.

The J gene is TRBJ1-1, the V gene TRBV6-1; maybe TRBD1 (6 bases). CDR3 length equals 13 residues. CDR1 is MNHNS and CDR2 is SASEGT in the germline V gene. V dropped 6 bases and J dropped 5 bases, with 13 bases sitting between them. The CDR3 here is CASRARGETEAFF. DNA of the CDR3: TGTGCCAGCAGGGCCAGGGGTGAGACTGAAGCTTTCTTT.

This chain connects TRBV11-2 to TRBJ1-5; D uncertain. V dropped 0 bases and J dropped 3 bases, with 6 bases sitting between them. Per germline, CDR1 SGHAT and CDR2 FQNNGV. This CDR3 spans 14 amino acids. The CDR3 sequence is CASSLDSSNQPQHF. The CDR3 DNA reads TGTGCCAGCAGCTTAGACAGCTCCAATCAGCCCCAGCATTTT.

The table lists this clonotype with a few counts. V gene TRBV6-5 combines with J gene TRBJ1-1, with D hard to call. V was shortened by 0 bases and J by 0 bases, with 2 bases between the two germline ends. This CDR3 contains 13 residues. Per the germline V gene, CDR1 is MNHEY and CDR2 is SVGAGI. CDR3 in amino acids: CASSYSMNTEAFF. CDR3 coding DNA: TGTGCCAGCAGTTACTCGATGAACACTGAAGCTTTCTTT.

The chain couples TRBV4-3 to TRBJ2-5; TRBD2 might be the D (6 bases). Trimming stripped 4 bases from V and 4 bases from J, with 13 bases between. CDR3 size: 14 residues. The germline V gene has CDR1 LGHNA and CDR2 YSLEER. In DNA, the CDR3 is TGCGCCAGCAGCCGGGGGGTGGACATAGAGACCCAGTACTTC. It yields the protein CASSRGVDIETQYF.

The V call is TRBV19, the J call TRBJ1-1; tentatively, D is TRBD1 (5 bases). V lost 6 bases to trimming and J lost 8 bases, with 16 bases between them. The V gene's germline CDR1 is LNHDA and CDR2 SQIVND (reference sequence). The CDR3 consists of 13 residues. The CDR3 nucleotides are TGTGCCAGTAGCTATATAGGTGGGGGGGAAGCTTTCTTT. This gives the protein CASSYIGGGEAFF.

The rearrangement uses TRBV24-1 and TRBJ1-3, with 9 bases identical to TRBD1. Looked up from germline, CDR1 is KGHDR and CDR2 is SFDVKD. The CDR3 covers 15 residues. J gave up 3 bases and V 3 bases, and 2 bases lay outside the gene matches. For the CDR3, the DNA is TGTGCCACCAGTGATCACAGGGGGCTTGGAAACACCATATATTTT. It encodes CATSDHRGLGNTIYF.